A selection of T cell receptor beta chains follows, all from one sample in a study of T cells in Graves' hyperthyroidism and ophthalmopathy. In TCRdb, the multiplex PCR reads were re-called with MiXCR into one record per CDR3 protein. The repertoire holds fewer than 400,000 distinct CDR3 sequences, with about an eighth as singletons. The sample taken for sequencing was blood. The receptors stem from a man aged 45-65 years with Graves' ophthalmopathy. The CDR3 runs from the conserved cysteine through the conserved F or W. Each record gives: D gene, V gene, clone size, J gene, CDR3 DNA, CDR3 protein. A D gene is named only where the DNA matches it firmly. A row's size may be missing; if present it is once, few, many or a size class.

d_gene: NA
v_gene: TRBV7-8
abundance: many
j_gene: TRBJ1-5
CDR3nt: TGTGCCAGCAGCTTAAGTCGCCAGCCCCAGCATTTT
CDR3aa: CASSLSRQPQHF

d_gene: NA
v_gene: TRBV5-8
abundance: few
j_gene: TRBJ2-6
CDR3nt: TGTGCCAGCACCAGCAACGTCCTGACTTTC
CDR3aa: CASTSNVLTF

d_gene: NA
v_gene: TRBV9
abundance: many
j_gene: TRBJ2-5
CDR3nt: TGTGCCAGCAGCGATACCTCTAGTACACTAGAGACCCAGTACTTC
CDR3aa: CASSDTSSTLETQYF

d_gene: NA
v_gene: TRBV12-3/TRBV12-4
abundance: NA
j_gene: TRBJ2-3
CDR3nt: TGTGCCAGCAGTTTTCGCGTGGGGGATACGCAGTATTTT
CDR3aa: CASSFRVGDTQYF

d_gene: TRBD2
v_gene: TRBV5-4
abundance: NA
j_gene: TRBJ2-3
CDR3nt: TGTGCCAGCAGCTTGGCCCTTGCGGGAGGGAGCGATACGCAGTATTTT
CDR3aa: CASSLALAGGSDTQYF

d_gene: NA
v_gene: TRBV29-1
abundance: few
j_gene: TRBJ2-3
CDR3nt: TGCAGCGTTGCGGCCGACAGCGCAGATACGCAGTATTTT
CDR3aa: CSVAADSADTQYF

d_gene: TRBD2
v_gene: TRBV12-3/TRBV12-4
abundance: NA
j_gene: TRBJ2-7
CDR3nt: TGTGCCAGCAGTCCCCGAGCGGGATCGACCTACGAGCAGTACTTC
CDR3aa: CASSPRAGSTYEQYF

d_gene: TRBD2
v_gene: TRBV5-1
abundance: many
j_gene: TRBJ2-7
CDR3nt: TGCGCCAGCAGCTTGCCAGTAGGGACTAGCGGATACGAGCAGTACTTC
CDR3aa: CASSLPVGTSGYEQYF

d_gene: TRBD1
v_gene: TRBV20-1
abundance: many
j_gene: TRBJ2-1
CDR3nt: TGCAGTGCTCCCAGGCCCAGGACAGGGTCGAATGAGCAGTTCTTC
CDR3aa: CSAPRPRTGSNEQFF

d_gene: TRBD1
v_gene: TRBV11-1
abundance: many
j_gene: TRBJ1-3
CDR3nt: TGTGCCAGCAGCTTAAGGGACAGCGGAAACACCATATATTTT
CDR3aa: CASSLRDSGNTIYF

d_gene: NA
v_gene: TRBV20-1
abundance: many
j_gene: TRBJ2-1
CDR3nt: TGCAGTGCTGTAGAGGATTACTCCTACAATGAGCAGTTCTTC
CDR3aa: CSAVEDYSYNEQFF

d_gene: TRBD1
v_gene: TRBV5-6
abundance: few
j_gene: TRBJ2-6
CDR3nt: TGTGCCAGCAGCCGGGACAGGCCTCCTGGGGCCAACGTCCTGACTTTC
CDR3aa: CASSRDRPPGANVLTF

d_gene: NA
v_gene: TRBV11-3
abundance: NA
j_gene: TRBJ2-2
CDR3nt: TGTGCCAGCAGCTTAGGAGGGAGGCGGAGGCCTCTTGGGAACACCGGGGAGCTGTTTTTT
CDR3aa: CASSLGGRRRPLGNTGELFF

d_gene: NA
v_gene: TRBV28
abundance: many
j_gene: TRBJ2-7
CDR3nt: TGTGCCAGCAGTTTACCCCCCTACGAGCAGTACTTC
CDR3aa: CASSLPPYEQYF

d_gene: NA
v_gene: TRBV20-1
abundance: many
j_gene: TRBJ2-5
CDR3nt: TGCAGTGCTAGGGACCCACCGCGGACCCAGTACTTC
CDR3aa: CSARDPPRTQYF

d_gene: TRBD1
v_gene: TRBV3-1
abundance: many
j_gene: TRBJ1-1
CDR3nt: TGTGCCAGCAGCCCTCCAGGGGGCACTGAAGCTTTCTTT
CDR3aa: CASSPPGGTEAFF

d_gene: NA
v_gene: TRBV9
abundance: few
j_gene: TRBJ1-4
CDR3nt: TGTGCCAGCAGTGCAAGCGCAACTAATGAAAAACTGTTTTTT
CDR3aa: CASSASATNEKLFF

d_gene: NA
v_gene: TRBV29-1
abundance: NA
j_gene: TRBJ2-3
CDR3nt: TGCAGCGTTGACTCCCTCGGCCAAAACACAGATACGCAGTATTTT
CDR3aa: CSVDSLGQNTDTQYF

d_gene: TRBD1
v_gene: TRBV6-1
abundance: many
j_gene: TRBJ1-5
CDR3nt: TGTGCCAGCAGTGACCTGACAGGGTACTCTAATCAGCCCCAGCATTTT
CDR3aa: CASSDLTGYSNQPQHF

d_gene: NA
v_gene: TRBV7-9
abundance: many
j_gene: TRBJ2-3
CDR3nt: TGTGCCAGCAGCCTTCACCGGGGGCCTAGCACAAATACGCAGTATTTT
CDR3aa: CASSLHRGPSTNTQYF

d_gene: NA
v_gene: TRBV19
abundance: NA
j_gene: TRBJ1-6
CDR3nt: TGTGCCAGTAGCGGACTGACCAATTCACCCCTCCACTTT
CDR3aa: CASSGLTNSPLHF

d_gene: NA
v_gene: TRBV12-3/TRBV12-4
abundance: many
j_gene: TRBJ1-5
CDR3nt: TGTGCCAGCAGTTCGACTGGACAGATGGAGCCCCAGCATTTT
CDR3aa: CASSSTGQMEPQHF

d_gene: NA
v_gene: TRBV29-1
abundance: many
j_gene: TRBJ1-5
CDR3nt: TGCAGCGTTGATTCAGCAGGGGTCAATCAGCCCCAGCATTTT
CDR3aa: CSVDSAGVNQPQHF

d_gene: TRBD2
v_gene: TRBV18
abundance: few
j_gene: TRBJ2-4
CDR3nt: TGTGCCAGCTCACCACGACTAGCGGGGAGTGTGACCAAAAACATTCAGTACTTC
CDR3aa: CASSPRLAGSVTKNIQYF

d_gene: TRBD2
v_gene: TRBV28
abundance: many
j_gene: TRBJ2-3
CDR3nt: TGTGCCAGCAGAACGGGACTAGCGGGAGGCTATTCGGCGCAGTATTTT
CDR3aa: CASRTGLAGGYSAQYF

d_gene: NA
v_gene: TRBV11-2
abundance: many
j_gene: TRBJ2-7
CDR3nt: TGTGCCAGCAGCCCTATAACCGGTGCCCACGAGCAGTACTTC
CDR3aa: CASSPITGAHEQYF

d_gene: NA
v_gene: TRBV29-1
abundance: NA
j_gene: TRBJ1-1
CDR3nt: TGCAGCGTTGAACCCACGGAAGGCACTGAAGCTTTCTTT
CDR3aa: CSVEPTEGTEAFF

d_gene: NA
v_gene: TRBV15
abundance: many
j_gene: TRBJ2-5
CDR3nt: TGTGCCACCAGCAGATCTTCCGTGCAAGAGACCCAGTACTTC
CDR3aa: CATSRSSVQETQYF

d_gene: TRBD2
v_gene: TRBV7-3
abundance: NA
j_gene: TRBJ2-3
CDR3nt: TGTGCCAGCAGCTGGACTAGCGAAGTGAGAAATACGCAGTATTTT
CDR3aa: CASSWTSEVRNTQYF

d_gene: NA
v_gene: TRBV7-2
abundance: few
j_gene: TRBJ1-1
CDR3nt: TGTGCCAGCAGCATATACAGGGAAGGCACTGAAGCTTTCTTT
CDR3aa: CASSIYREGTEAFF

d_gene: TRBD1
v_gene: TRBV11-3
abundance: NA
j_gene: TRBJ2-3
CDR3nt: TGTGCCAGCAGCTTAGTCGAGGGGGCGCAGGATGCGCAGTATTTT
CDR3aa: CASSLVEGAQDAQYF

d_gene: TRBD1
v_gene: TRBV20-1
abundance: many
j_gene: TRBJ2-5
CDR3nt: TGCAGTGCCCTAGACAGGGACCAGACCCAGTACTTC
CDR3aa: CSALDRDQTQYF

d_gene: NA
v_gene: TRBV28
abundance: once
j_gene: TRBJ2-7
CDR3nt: TGTGCCAGCAGTAGACTAGTATCCGAGCAGTACTTC
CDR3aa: CASSRLVSEQYF

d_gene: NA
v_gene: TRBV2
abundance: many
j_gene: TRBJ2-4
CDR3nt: TGTGCCAGCAGGAGGGATCTTCAAGCCAAAAACATTCAGTACTTC
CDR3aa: CASRRDLQAKNIQYF

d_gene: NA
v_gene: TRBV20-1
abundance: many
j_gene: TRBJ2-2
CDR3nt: TGCAGTGCTGGAAAAGGGCCCGCCGGGGAGCTGTTTTTT
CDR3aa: CSAGKGPAGELFF

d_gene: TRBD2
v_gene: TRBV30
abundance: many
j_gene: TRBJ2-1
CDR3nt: TGTGCCTGGAGCGGGTGGGGGGGGAATGAGCAGTTCTTC
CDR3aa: CAWSGWGGNEQFF

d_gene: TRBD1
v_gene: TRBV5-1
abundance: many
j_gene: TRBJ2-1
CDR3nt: TGCGCCAGCAGCTTGGAAGGGGGCTCTGGGGTCAATGAGCAGTTCTTC
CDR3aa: CASSLEGGSGVNEQFF

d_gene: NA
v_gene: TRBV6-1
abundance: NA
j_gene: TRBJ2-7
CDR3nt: TGTGCCAACAGTCCTACCCGACAGTCTTCGGACGAGCAGTACTTC
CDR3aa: CANSPTRQSSDEQYF

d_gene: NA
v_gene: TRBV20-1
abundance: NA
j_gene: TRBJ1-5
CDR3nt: TGCAGTGCTAGAGATGGCGGGCAGAGCAATCAGCCCCGGCATTTT
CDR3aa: CSARDGGQSNQPRHF

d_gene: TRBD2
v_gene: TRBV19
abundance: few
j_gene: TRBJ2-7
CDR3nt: TGTGCCAGTAGTATGGCGGGAGCCCTCGAGCAGTACTTC
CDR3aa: CASSMAGALEQYF

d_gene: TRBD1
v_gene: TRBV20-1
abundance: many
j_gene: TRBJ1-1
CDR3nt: TGCAGTGCTGACAGGGGTAACACTGAAGCTTTCTTT
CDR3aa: CSADRGNTEAFF

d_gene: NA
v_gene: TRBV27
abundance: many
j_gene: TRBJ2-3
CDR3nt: TGTGCCAGCAGTCCCTACTCTCCGGTCCTCACAGATACGCAGTATTTT
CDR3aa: CASSPYSPVLTDTQYF

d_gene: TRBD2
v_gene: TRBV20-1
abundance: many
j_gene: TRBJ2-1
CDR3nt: TGCAGTGCTAGATCTAGTAGCGGGAGCCACTACAATGAGCAGTTCTTC
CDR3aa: CSARSSSGSHYNEQFF

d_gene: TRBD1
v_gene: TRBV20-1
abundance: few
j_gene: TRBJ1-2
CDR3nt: TGCAGTGCTAGAGAAAAGGGGGCGGCCTATGGCTACACCTTC
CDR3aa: CSAREKGAAYGYTF

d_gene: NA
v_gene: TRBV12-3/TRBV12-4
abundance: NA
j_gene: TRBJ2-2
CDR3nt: TGTGCCAGCAGTGACACGAACACCGGGGAGCTGTTTTTT
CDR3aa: CASSDTNTGELFF

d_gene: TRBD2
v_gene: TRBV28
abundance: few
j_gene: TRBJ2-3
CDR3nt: TGTGCCAGCAGTAGGTGGGAGGGCCAGTATTTT
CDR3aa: CASSRWEGQYF

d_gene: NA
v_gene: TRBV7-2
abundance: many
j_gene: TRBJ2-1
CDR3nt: TGTGCCAGCAGCTTAGGTCCAGCGGGTCTCTACAATGAGCAGTTCTTC
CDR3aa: CASSLGPAGLYNEQFF

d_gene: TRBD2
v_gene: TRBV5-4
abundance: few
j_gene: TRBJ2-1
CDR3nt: TGTGCCAGCAGCGATGGGACTACATACAATGAGCAGTTCTTC
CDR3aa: CASSDGTTYNEQFF

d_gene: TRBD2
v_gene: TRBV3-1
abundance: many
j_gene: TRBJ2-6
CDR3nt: TGTGCCAGCAGCCAAAGACTAGGGAGGGCCGGGGCCAACGTCCTGACTTTC
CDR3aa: CASSQRLGRAGANVLTF

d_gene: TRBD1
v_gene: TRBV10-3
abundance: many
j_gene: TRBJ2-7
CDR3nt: TGTGCCACCGCGGCCGGGACAGGGGTTTCTAACGAGCAGTACTTC
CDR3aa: CATAAGTGVSNEQYF

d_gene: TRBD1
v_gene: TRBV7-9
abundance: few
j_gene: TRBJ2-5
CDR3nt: TGTGCCAGCAGCTTTACGTTGAAGGGGGCGATCTGGGTACAAGAGACCCAGTACTTC
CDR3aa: CASSFTLKGAIWVQETQYF

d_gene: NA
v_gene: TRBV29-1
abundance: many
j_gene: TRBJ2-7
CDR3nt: TGCAGCGTTGAAGAGGGGCAGGGCCGCTTGGGGCCCTACGAGCAGTACTTC
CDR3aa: CSVEEGQGRLGPYEQYF

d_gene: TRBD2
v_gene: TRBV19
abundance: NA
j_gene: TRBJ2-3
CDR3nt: TGTGCCAGTAGCCATCTAGCGGCCCGCACAGATACGCAGTATTTT
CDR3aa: CASSHLAARTDTQYF

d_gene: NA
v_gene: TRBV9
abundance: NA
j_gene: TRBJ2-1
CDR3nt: TGTGCCAGCAGCGTAGTGGGGGGCGAGCAGTTCTTC
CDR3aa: CASSVVGGEQFF

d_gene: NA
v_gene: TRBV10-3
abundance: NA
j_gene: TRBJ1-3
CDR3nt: TGTGCCATCAGTCCCCAGCCGGTGGCTGGAAACACCATATATTTT
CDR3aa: CAISPQPVAGNTIYF

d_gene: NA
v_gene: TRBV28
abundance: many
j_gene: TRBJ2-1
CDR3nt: TGTGCCAGCAGTCCCCCGAGAGGGCGAGATTTACGGCCTGAGCAGTTCTTC
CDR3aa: CASSPPRGRDLRPEQFF